These 3 T cell receptor beta chains originate from one sample sequenced in a study of identical twins. TCRdb re-called the 5' RACE reads through MiXCR, storing one row per CDR3 protein. Of 400,000 to 550,000 distinct CDR3 sequences listed, roughly 13% are singletons. The sample was also reused in another study, on yellow fever vaccine responses in identical twins.

The sequencing sample was made of CD4+ T cells sorted from blood. The receptor set was obtained from a woman aged 18-29 years in good health.

The DNA of the CDR3 is TGCAGCGTTGAGAAAGCCGGGGGCCTCGAGCAGTACTTC. The encoded protein is CSVEKAGGLEQYF. The gene calls are TRBV29-1 and TRBJ2-7; D is perhaps TRBD1 or TRBD2 (6 bases each). The germline V gene encodes CDR1 SQVTM and CDR2 ANQGSEA. CDR3 size: 13 residues. Trimming took off 3 bases at V and 6 bases at J, with 15 bases between the two ends.

This clonotype turned up a few times. The chain has TRBV20-1 and TRBJ2-3; D uncertain. This CDR3 is 13 amino acids long. Looked up from germline, CDR1 is DFQATT and CDR2 is SNEGSKA (reference sequence). The V gene lost 0 bases and the J gene lost 3 bases, with 7 bases spanning the gap. The CDR3 nucleotides read TGCAGTGCTAGAGATCAACAAACAGATACGCAGTATTTT. Its protein is CSARDQQTDTQYF.

This clonotype turned up a few times. The V call is TRBV7-6, the J call TRBJ1-4, with TRBD1 identical over 8 bases. Germline lookup yields CDR1 SGHVS and CDR2 FNYEAQ. With V trimmed by 5 bases and J by 3 bases, 5 bases remained unmatched. This CDR3 has 15 residues. CDR3 loop: CASSRLGQANEKLFF. In nucleotides, the CDR3 is TGTGCCAGCAGCAGATTGGGACAGGCTAATGAAAAACTGTTTTTT.